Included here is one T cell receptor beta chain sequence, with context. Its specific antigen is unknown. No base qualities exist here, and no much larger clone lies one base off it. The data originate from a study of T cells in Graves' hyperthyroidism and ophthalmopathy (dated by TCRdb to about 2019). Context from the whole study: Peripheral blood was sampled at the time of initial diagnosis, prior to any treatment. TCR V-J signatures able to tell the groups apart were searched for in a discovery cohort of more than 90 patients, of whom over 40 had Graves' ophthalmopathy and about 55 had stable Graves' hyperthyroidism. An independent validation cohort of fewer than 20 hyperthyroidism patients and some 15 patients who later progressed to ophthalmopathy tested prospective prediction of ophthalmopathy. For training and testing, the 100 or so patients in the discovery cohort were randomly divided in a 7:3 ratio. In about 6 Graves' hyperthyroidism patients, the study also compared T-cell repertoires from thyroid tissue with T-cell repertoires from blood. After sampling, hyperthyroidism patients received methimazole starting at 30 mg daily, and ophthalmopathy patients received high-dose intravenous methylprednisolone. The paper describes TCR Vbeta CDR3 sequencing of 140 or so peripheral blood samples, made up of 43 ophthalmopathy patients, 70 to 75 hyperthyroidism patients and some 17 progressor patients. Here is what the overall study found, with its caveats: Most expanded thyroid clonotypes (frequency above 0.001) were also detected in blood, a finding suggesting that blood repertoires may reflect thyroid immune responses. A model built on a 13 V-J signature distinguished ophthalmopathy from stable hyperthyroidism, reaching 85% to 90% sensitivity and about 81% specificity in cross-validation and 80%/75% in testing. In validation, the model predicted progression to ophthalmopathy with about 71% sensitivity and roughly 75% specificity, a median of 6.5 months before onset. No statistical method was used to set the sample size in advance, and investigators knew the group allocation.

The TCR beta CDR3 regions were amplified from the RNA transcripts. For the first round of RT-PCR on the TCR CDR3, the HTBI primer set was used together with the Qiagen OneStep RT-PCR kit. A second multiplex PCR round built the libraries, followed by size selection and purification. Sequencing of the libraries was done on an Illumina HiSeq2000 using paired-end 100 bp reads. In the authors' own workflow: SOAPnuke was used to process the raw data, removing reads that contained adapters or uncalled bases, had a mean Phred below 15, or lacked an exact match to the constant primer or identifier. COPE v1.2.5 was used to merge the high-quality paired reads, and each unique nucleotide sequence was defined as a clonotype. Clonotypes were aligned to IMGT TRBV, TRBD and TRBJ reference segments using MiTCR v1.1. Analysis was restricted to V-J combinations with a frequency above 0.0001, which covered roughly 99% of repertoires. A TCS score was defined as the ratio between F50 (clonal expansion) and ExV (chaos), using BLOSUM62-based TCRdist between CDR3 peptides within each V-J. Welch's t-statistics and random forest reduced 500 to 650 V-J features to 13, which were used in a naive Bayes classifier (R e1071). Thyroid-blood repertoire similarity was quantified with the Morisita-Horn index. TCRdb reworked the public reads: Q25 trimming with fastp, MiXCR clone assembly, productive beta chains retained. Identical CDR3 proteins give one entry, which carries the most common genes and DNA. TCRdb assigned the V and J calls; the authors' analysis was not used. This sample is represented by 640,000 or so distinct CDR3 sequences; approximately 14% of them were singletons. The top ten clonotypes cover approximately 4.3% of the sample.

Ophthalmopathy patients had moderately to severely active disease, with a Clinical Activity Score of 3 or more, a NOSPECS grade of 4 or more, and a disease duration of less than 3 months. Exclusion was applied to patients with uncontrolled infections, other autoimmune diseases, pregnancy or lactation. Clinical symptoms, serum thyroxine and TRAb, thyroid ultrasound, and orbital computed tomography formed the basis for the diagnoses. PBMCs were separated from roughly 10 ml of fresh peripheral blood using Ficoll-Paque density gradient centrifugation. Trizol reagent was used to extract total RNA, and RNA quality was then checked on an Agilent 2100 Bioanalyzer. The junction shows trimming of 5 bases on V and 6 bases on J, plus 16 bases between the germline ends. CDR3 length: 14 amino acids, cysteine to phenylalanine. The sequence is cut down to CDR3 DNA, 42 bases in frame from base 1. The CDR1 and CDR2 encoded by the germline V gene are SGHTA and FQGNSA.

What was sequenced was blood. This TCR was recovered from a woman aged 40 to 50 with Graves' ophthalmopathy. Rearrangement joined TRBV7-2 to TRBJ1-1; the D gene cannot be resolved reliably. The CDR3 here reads CASSLRTGAPEAFF. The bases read TGTGCCAGCAGCCTTAGGACCGGCGCCCCTGAAGCTTTCTTT.